This T cell receptor beta chain was retrieved from a study of CD8+ T cells in alopecia areata. V was clipped by 1 base and J by 5 bases; unmatched bases: 6. The CDR3 is made up of 14 amino acids. The germline gives CDR1 SQVTM, CDR2 ANQGSEA. Extraction and reverse transcription of RNA yielded cDNA as the sequencing template. Using immunoSEQ multiplex PCR, the repertoire was profiled, and TCRdb retains in-frame clones only, with some absent. The sample yields some 220,000 clones, under 60% seen once. Treatment denoted: oral pan-JAK inhibitor, 5-10 mg twice daily. The sequence was obtained from a human donor with alopecia areata. V and J are TRBV29-1 and TRBJ1-2; the match to TRBD1 covers 8 bases. The sequences come from CD4+ T cells sorted from blood, collected at week 4, from a patient treated with tofacitinib. The CDR3 region has the DNA TGCAGCGTTGAAGCCCTGACAGGGGTTTATGGCTACACCTTC. The encoded protein is CSVEALTGVYGYTF. Looking up the rest from reference TRBV29-1 and TRBJ1-2 gives the full variable domain: SAVISQKPSRDICQRGTSLTIQCQVDSQVTMMFWYRQQPGQSLTLIATANQGSEATYESGFVIDKFPISRPNLTFSTLTVSNMSPEDSSIYLCSVEALTGVYGYTFGSGTRLTVV.